This paragraph covers one TCR beta chain sequence. Amplification used 60 Vbeta primers and 13 Jbeta primers. Assay used: immunoSEQ multiplex PCR; TCRdb lists only in-frame clones, some missing. The table has 140,000 to 150,000 clones, roughly 79% seen once. V was cut by 3 bases and J by 6 bases, with 13 bases left in between. The germline V gene encodes CDR1 SGHRS and CDR2 YFSETQ. This CDR3 is built from 14 residues. The data stem from a study of cytomegalovirus exposure and HLA in healthy donors. This chain connects TRBV5-1 to TRBJ2-1; tentative D call: TRBD2 (7 bases). The sequenced sample consisted of PBMCs. The sequence was collected from a woman in her sixties or seventies in good health and CMV-seropositive. CDR3 sequence: CASSWGGGGNEQFF. The CDR3 DNA is TGCGCCAGCAGCTGGGGAGGGGGGGGCAATGAGCAGTTCTTC. Full variable domain (missing parts from reference TRBV5-1 and TRBJ2-1): KAGVTQTPRYLIKTRGQQVTLSCSPISGHRSVSWYQQTPGQGLQFLFEYFSETQRNKGNFPGRFSGRQFSNSRSEMNVSTLELGDSALYLCASSWGGGGNEQFFGPGTRLTVL.